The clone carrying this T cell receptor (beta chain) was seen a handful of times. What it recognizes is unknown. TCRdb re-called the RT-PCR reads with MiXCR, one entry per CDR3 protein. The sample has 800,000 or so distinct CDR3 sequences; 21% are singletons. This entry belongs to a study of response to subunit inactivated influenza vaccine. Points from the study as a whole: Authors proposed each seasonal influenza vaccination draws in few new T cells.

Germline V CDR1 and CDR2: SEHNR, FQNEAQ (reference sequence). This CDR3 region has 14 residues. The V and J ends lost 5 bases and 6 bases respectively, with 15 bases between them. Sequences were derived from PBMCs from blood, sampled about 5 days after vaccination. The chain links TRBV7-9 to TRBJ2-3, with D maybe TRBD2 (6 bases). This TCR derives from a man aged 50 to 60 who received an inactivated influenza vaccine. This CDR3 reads CASSGGTPRDTQYF. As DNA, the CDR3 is TGTGCCAGCAGCGGCGGGACCCCCAGGGATACGCAGTATTTT. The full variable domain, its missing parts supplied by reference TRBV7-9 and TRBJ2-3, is DTGVSQNPRHKITKRGQNVTFRCDPISEHNRLYWYRQTLGQGPEFLTYFQNEAQLEKSRLLSDRFSAERPKGSFSTLEIQRTEQGDSAMYLCASSGGTPRDTQYFGPGTRLTVL.